This record concerns one T cell receptor (beta chain) sequence. Per the original data handling: Researchers report that nucleated cell counts were estimated from reference gene primer amplification. Some clones are missing from TCRdb's copy, which holds only in-frame ones; the method was immunoSEQ multiplex PCR. That table gives V, J and clone size, and the DNA gave D and trimming. The data show 310,000 or so clones, around 90% seen once. These data originate in a study of blood T cell repertoires in COVID-19. Study background: In each case, the material was cDNA or gDNA derived from T cells, B-cell-depleted T cells, or PBMCs.

After removal of 5 bases from V and 4 bases from J, the junction contained 7 bases not matched to a gene. Germline CDR1 MNHEY, CDR2 SVGAGI. The CDR3 loop spans 15 amino acids. The chain links TRBV6-5 to TRBJ2-1; TRBD2 agrees at 8 bases. Sequenced: peripheral blood. This receptor was identified in a woman in her forties or fifties who had recovered from COVID-19. CDR3 protein: CASSPGLAGYNEQFF. DNA of the CDR3: TGTGCCAGCAGTCCCGGGCTAGCGGGTTACAATGAGCAGTTCTTC.